Reported below is one T cell receptor (beta chain). These data are taken from a study of PD-L1 blockade in urothelial cancer. In the study overall: Chemotherapy regimens numbering 0 to 3 had been given to patients.

The CDR3 sequence is 14 residues long. The V and J ends lost 2 bases and 2 bases respectively, with 10 bases between them. The germline V gene has CDR1 SEHNR and CDR2 FQNEAQ (reference sequence). Only in-frame clones appear in the TCRdb table, and some are missing; sequencing was by immunoSEQ multiplex PCR. The table shows 50,000 or so clones, with approximately 84% occurring only once. Sequencing used PBMCs, obtained around atezolizumab (anti-PD-L1) treatment. This sequence was found in a man in his sixties with urothelial cancer. This chain connects TRBV7-9 to TRBJ2-7; D might be TRBD1 (6 bases). CDR3 protein: CASSLQGNAYEQYF. The CDR3 nucleotides read TGTGCCAGCAGCTTACAGGGGAATGCCTACGAGCAGTACTTC.